These 28 T cell receptor beta chains were all obtained from the same sample, sequenced in a study of blood T cell repertoires in COVID-19. Clones were sequenced by immunoSEQ multiplex PCR, and TCRdb holds only the in-frame ones, with some missing. The table includes approximately 490,000 clones, approximately 90% detected once. What was sequenced was PBMCs or T cells enriched from blood (not recorded which). The receptors shown here come from an older woman who had recovered from COVID-19.

This sequence joins TRBV24-1 and TRBJ2-1; D is unclear. The germline V gene encodes CDR1 KGHDR and CDR2 SFDVKD. The ends were cut back, 1 base at V and 0 bases at J, with 15 bases in the middle. The CDR3 extends over 18 amino acids. The CDR3 protein is CATSDFRGGSFSYNEQFF. CDR3 in DNA: TGTGCCACCAGTGATTTCCGAGGTGGTAGCTTCTCCTACAATGAGCAGTTCTTC.

The chain is built from TRBV6-2 or TRBV6-3 and TRBJ1-2, with 7 bases that match TRBD1. The V segment lost 5 bases and the J segment 2 bases; nucleotides outside the gene matches: 8. The CDR3 extends over 15 amino acids. The germline CDR1 and CDR2 sequences are MNHEY and SVGEGT. The CDR3 region has the DNA TGTGCCAGCAGTGAGCTTGGGACAGCCAACTATGGCTACACCTTC. Its protein is CASSELGTANYGYTF.

This rearrangement joins TRBV27 to TRBJ1-5, with 9 positions matching TRBD1. The germline CDR1 and CDR2 sequences are MNHEY and SMNVEV (reference sequence). CDR3 length: 13 residues. J was trimmed by 6 bases and V by 4 bases; bases with no gene match: 1. The CDR3 DNA sequence: TGTGCCAGCAGTTCGGGACAGGGTCAGCCCCAGCATTTT. Its translation is CASSSGQGQPQHF.

The chain couples TRBV10-3 to TRBJ2-6, with 7 nucleotides matching TRBD1. The V segment lost 2 bases and the J segment 2 bases; nucleotides outside the gene matches: 0. Per the germline V gene, CDR1 is ENHRY and CDR2 is SYGVKD. The CDR3 loop spans 15 amino acids. CDR3 region: CAISEGQAGANVLTF. CDR3 bases: TGTGCCATCAGTGAGGGACAGGCTGGGGCCAACGTCCTGACTTTC.

This sequence joins TRBV3-1 (or the pseudogene TRBV3-2) and TRBJ1-3, with 7 positions matching TRBD1. The CDR3 consists of 16 residues. V shed 5 bases and J 4 bases; nucleotides not matched to a gene: 11. Germline CDR1 and CDR2: LGHDT and YNNKEL (reference sequence). CDR3 DNA: TGTGCCAGCAGCTATTTAGGGACAGACGACGGAAACACCATATATTTT. This gives the protein CASSYLGTDDGNTIYF.

The V call is TRBV27, the J call TRBJ1-6, with D tentatively TRBD1 (5 bases). From germline, CDR1 is MNHEY and CDR2 SMNVEV (reference sequence). Trimming took 7 bases from V and 6 from J, leaving 16 bases between them. This CDR3 region has 15 residues. CDR3 sequence: CASTLGGPRNSPLHF. The CDR3, as DNA: TGTGCCAGCACTCTGGGGGGACCTCGTAATTCACCCCTCCACTTT.

In this sample, this clone turned up once. The CDR3 loop reads CASSLSTGVTGELFF. The CDR3 bases are TGCGCCAGCAGCCTTTCGACAGGGGTCACCGGGGAGCTGTTTTTT. This sequence joins TRBV4-1 and TRBJ2-2, with TRBD1 matching 8 bases. The V gene end was trimmed by 4 bases and the J gene end by 4 bases; junction bases not matched to a gene: 5. This CDR3 has 15 amino acids. CDR1 MGHRA and CDR2 YSYEKL come from the germline V gene.

This rearrangement joins TRBV23-1 to TRBJ1-6; TRBD1 matches at 9 bases. TRBV23-1 is classed as an ORF, of uncertain function. V shed 4 bases, J shed 5 bases, and the junction held 9 bases outside the gene matches. The CDR3 extends over 17 amino acids. The CDR3 DNA follows: TGCGCCAGCAGTCTAAAACACACAGGGGGCCATAATTCACCCCTCCACTTT. Residues: CASSLKHTGGHNSPLHF.

This clone was detected once. The chain recombines TRBV14 with TRBJ2-2; no clear D. The V gene's germline CDR1 is SGHDN and CDR2 FVKESK. The CDR3 runs to 15 residues. The germline V and J ends were trimmed by 4 bases and 0 bases, with 9 bases remaining between them. The CDR3 protein is CASSREESNTGELFF. CDR3 in DNA: TGTGCCAGCAGCCGTGAGGAGTCGAACACCGGGGAGCTGTTTTTT.

The chain couples TRBV4-1 to TRBJ1-5, with a weak D call TRBD1 (5 bases). The CDR3 covers 15 residues. Germline CDR1 MGHRA, CDR2 YSYEKL. V dropped 4 bases and J dropped 2 bases, with 12 bases sitting between them. The DNA of the CDR3 is TGCGCCAGCAGCCCGTATAGGGGTGGCAATCAGCCCCAGCATTTT. This translates into CASSPYRGGNQPQHF.

The table lists this clone with a few counts. This sample includes further DNA sequences coding for the same CDR3. The J gene is TRBJ1-2, the V gene TRBV7-8, with 8 bases that match TRBD1. V lost 5 bases to trimming and J lost 5 bases; unmatched junction nucleotides: 4. CDR1 is SGHVS, CDR2 FQNEAQ, per germline. The CDR3 sequence is 13 residues long. DNA for the CDR3: TGTGCCAGCAGCACGACAGGGGATTATGGCTACACCTTC. This codes for CASSTTGDYGYTF.

V usage is TRBV12-5 and J usage is TRBJ1-5; a weak D match, TRBD1 (5 bases). Germline loops: CDR1 LGHNT, CDR2 FRNRAP. The length of the CDR3 is 14 residues. V lost 5 bases, J lost 0 bases, and 8 bases lay in between. The CDR3 loop is CASGPGFSNQPQHF. The CDR3 DNA is TGTGCTAGTGGTCCAGGGTTTAGCAATCAGCCCCAGCATTTT.

The gene calls are TRBV19 and TRBJ1-5; TRBD1 might be the D (6 bases). This CDR3 has 12 residues. CDR1 is LNHDA, CDR2 SQIVND, per germline (reference sequence). With 7 bases removed from V and 6 bases from J, the gap between germline ends came to 10 bases. For the CDR3, the DNA is TGTGCCAGTAACCTACAGGGTCAGCCCCAGCATTTT. Amino acid sequence: CASNLQGQPQHF.

This rearrangement joins TRBV5-5 to TRBJ2-7; possible D gene TRBD2, 6 bases. This CDR3 region has 15 residues. CDR1 is SGHKS, CDR2 YYEKEE, per germline (reference sequence). The V gene lost 0 bases and the J gene lost 3 bases, with 13 bases spanning the gap. Written as DNA, the CDR3 is TGTGCCAGCAGCTTGGCCGCGGGACCTAGCTACGAGCAGTACGTC. It is translated as CASSLAAGPSYEQYV.

V and J are TRBV7-2 and TRBJ2-1; the match to TRBD2 covers 9 bases. Germline CDR1 is SGHTA and CDR2 is FQGNSA. With 4 bases clipped from V and 0 bases from J, the junction kept 7 bases outside the gene matches. This CDR3 has 17 residues. In nucleotides, the CDR3 is TGTGCCAGCAGCTGGTTTAGCGGGGGAGGCTCCTACAATGAGCAGTTCTTC. It yields the protein CASSWFSGGGSYNEQFF.

This chain connects TRBV29-1 to TRBJ2-1; 8 positions agree with TRBD1. Germline-derived CDR1 and CDR2 are SQVTM and ANQGSEA. The CDR3 is made up of 13 amino acids. V gave up 7 bases and J gave up 4 bases; unmatched junction bases: 6. CDR3 sequence reads: CSGTGRMYNEQFF. Written as DNA, the CDR3 is TGCAGCGGGACAGGGAGAATGTACAATGAGCAGTTCTTC.

The rearrangement uses TRBV7-7 and TRBJ1-2; D is uncertain. Germline CDR1 reads SSHAT; CDR2 reads FNYEAQ (reference sequence). Trimming stripped 3 bases from V and 2 bases from J, with 16 bases between. The CDR3 spans 16 residues. CDR3 sequence (DNA): TGTGCCAGCAGCTTTCGACACGTAGATCTAAACTATGGCTACACCTTC. It yields the protein CASSFRHVDLNYGYTF.

V is TRBV6-5 and J is TRBJ2-7; 11 bases line up with TRBD1. V was clipped by 6 bases and J by 2 bases; unmatched bases: 3. The CDR3 has 14 residues. CDR1 is MNHEY, CDR2 SVGAGI, per germline. The CDR3 nucleotides read TGTGCCAGCAGAGGACAGGGGGCCGCCTACGAGCAGTACGTC. It specifies CASRGQGAAYEQYV.

CDR3 amino acids: CASSYGRENYGYTF. The CDR3 DNA sequence: TGTGCCAGCAGTTATGGCAGGGAAAACTATGGCTACACCTTC. The chain is built from TRBV6-2 or TRBV6-3 and TRBJ1-2, with a tentative D call TRBD1 (5 bases). With 3 bases removed from V and 2 bases from J, the gap between germline ends came to 10 bases. The CDR3 runs to 14 residues. CDR1 and CDR2 from the germline V gene are MNHEY and SVGEGT.

The chain joins TRBV29-1 to TRBJ1-2; no reliable D call. Trimming pared 2 bases from V and 5 bases from J, leaving 9 bases between. This CDR3 region has 12 residues. Germline CDR1 is SQVTM and CDR2 is ANQGSEA. Written as DNA, the CDR3 is TGCAGCGTTGAAAACGAGGGATATGGCTACACCTTC. It specifies CSVENEGYGYTF.

This chain connects TRBV5-1 to TRBJ2-4, with 7 bases that match TRBD1. CDR3 length equals 17 residues. The V gene's germline CDR1 is SGHRS and CDR2 YFSETQ. With V trimmed by 0 bases and J by 1 base, 7 bases remained unmatched. The chain's CDR3 is CASSLDEARGAKNIQYF. CDR3 DNA sequence: TGCGCCAGCAGCTTGGACGAGGCCAGGGGGGCCAAAAACATTCAGTACTTC.

The V call is TRBV2, the J call TRBJ1-2; tentatively, D is TRBD1 (5 bases). The CDR3 totals 14 residues. V dropped 2 bases and J dropped 5 bases, with 12 bases sitting between them. CDR1 and CDR2 from the germline V gene are SNHLY and FYNNEI. The CDR3 is CASSETAGWYGYTF. Written as DNA, the CDR3 is TGTGCCAGCAGTGAAACCGCAGGGTGGTATGGCTACACCTTC.

V and J are TRBV5-1 and TRBJ2-6; 10 bases are shared with TRBD1. The CDR3 spans 17 residues. Germline loops: CDR1 SGHRS, CDR2 YFSETQ. The trim removed 1 base at V and 2 bases at J, leaving 3 bases unmatched. This chain's CDR3 is CASSLSGQGAGANVLTF. For the CDR3, the DNA is TGCGCCAGCAGCTTGTCTGGACAGGGGGCTGGGGCCAACGTCCTGACTTTC.

CDR3 sequence: CASSEAAVGGNQPQHF. CDR3 DNA sequence: TGTGCCAGCAGTGAAGCCGCTGTAGGGGGCAATCAGCCCCAGCATTTT. The chain employs TRBV6-1 and TRBJ1-5, with a possible D match to TRBD1 (5 bases). The length of the CDR3 is 16 residues. V dropped 0 bases and J dropped 2 bases, with 11 bases sitting between them. Germline V gives CDR1 MNHNS, CDR2 SASEGT.

The rearrangement joins TRBV12-3 or TRBV12-4 to TRBJ2-7; D might be TRBD2 (6 bases). The CDR3 covers 13 residues. V lost 5 bases to trimming and J lost 7 bases, with 15 bases between them. This CDR3 reads CASSQGTLGEQYF. The CDR3 DNA sequence: TGTGCCAGCAGTCAAGGGACTCTTGGGGAGCAGTACTTC.

The chain combines TRBV19 with TRBJ1-2, with D tentatively TRBD1 (6 bases). Trimming shortened V by 6 bases and J by 2 bases, and 13 bases separated the two germline ends. The length of the CDR3 is 14 residues. CDR1 LNHDA and CDR2 SQIVND come from the germline V gene (reference sequence). The CDR3, as DNA: TGTGCCAGTAGCCTAGACCAGGGGAACTATGGCTACACCTTC. Amino acids: CASSLDQGNYGYTF. Full variable domain (remainder filled in from reference TRBV19 and TRBJ1-2): DGGITQSPKYLFRKEGQNVTLSCEQNLNHDAMYWYRQDPGQGLRLIYYSQIVNDFQKGDIAEGYSVSREKKESFPLTVTSAQKNPTAFYLCASSLDQGNYGYTFGSGTRLTVV.

This chain uses TRBV30 with TRBJ2-1; maybe TRBD2 (7 bases). CDR1 is GTSNPN, CDR2 SVGIG, per germline (reference sequence). The V and J ends lost 4 bases and 9 bases respectively, with 16 bases between them. The CDR3 is made up of 13 amino acids. The CDR3 sequence is CAWTRGAFGEQFF. As DNA, the CDR3 is TGTGCCTGGACCCGGGGGGCTTTTGGTGAGCAGTTCTTC. Filled out from reference TRBV30 and TRBJ2-1, the complete variable domain reads SQTIHQWPATLVQPVGSPLSLECTVEGTSNPNLYWYRQAAGRGLQLLFYSVGIGQISSEVPQNLSASRPQDRQFILSSKKLLLSDSGFYLCAWTRGAFGEQFFGPGTRLTVL.

The chain uses TRBV10-3 and TRBJ2-3; 7 bases are a match to TRBD2. With 11 bases clipped from V and 0 bases from J, the junction kept 8 bases outside the gene matches. The CDR3 is 14 amino acids. In germline, CDR1 is ENHRY, CDR2 SYGVKD. DNA of the CDR3: TGTGCCGTGGGACGGGGAGGGAGCACAGATACGCAGTATTTT. Its protein product is CAVGRGGSTDTQYF.